The T cell receptor beta chain described here comes from a study of T cells in Graves' hyperthyroidism and ophthalmopathy. This clonotype appeared a few times. CDR3 size: 12 residues. CDR1 is DFQATT and CDR2 is SNEGSKA in the germline V gene (reference sequence). The source material, RNA transcripts, was used to amplify TCR beta CDR3 regions. The HTBI set primed first-round TCR CDR3 RT-PCR. TCRdb re-called the multiplex PCR reads through MiXCR, storing one row per CDR3 protein. The sample has around 600,000 distinct CDR3 sequences, over 12% seen once. Every diagnosis used clinical symptoms, serum thyroxine and TRAb, thyroid ultrasound and orbital computed tomography.

What was sequenced was blood. This TCR was sampled from a woman aged 18 to 35 with Graves' ophthalmopathy. This chain links TRBV20-1 with TRBJ2-7; the D is unclear. Here the CDR3 DNA reads TGCAGCCTGAGGCGGAGCTCCTACGAGCAGTACTTC. It codes for CSLRRSSYEQYF.